The clone carrying this TCR beta chain was observed many times. The target antigen is unknown. The record originates from a study of T cells after yellow fever vaccination. CDR3 length: 14 amino acids. Germline V CDR1 and CDR2: SGHRS, YFSETQ. V shed 1 base and J 5 bases; nucleotides not matched to a gene: 5. General study findings and limits: Overall, a small share of clonotypes was seen in both CD4 and CD8 compartments.

In TCRdb, the 5' RACE reads were re-called with MiXCR into one record per CDR3 protein. The table lists some 250,000 distinct CDR3 sequences, 6.9% of them singletons. The J gene is TRBJ2-5, the V gene TRBV5-1, with 7 bases fitting TRBD1. The receptor comes from a young man who received the YFV17D yellow fever vaccine. The starting material was CD4+ T cells sorted from PBMCs, obtained 15 days after the yellow fever booster vaccination. The chain's CDR3 is CASSLTGERETQYF. For the CDR3, the DNA is TGCGCCAGCAGCTTGACAGGGGAGAGGGAGACCCAGTACTTC.